This T cell receptor (beta chain) derives from a study of T-cell reconstitution after alpha-beta-depleted transplantation in children (dated by TCRdb to 2016 to 2017). Some background on the complete study: Using TCR repertoire profiling, the study followed T-cell immune reconstitution in a quantitative way in children after TCRalphabeta/CD19-depleted allogeneic hematopoietic cell transplantation.

The library was generated by PCR. Sequencing used an Illumina HiSeq 2500. Molecular barcoding was employed in the preparation of TCR libraries, with unique molecular identifiers being used to normalize TCRbeta repertoire quantification. Using fastp trimming at Q25 and MiXCR clonotype assembly, TCRdb reanalyzed the public sequencing data and kept in-frame beta chains. When rows share a CDR3 protein, they turn into one entry using the most common DNA and genes. Here the sample has approximately 420,000 distinct CDR3 sequences; under 13% occur a single time. Over 4.5% of the sample comes from the top ten. V is pared back by 4 bases and J by 6 bases, with 10 bases lying between the germline termini. In the germline V gene, CDR1 corresponds to WSHSY and CDR2 to SAAADI. Taken from cysteine to phenylalanine, the CDR3 has 13 residues. Only CDR3 DNA remains: 39 bases, in frame from the first base. The sample holds many counts of this clonotype. What this receptor recognizes is not known. No clone much larger than this one lies a single base away; base qualities are absent.

The sample in question was PBMCs from the stem cell graft donor, obtained from the stem cell graft. The chain couples TRBV10-2 to TRBJ1-5; D gene: possibly TRBD1, on 6 matching bases. This receptor was taken from a human donor who donated a stem cell graft to a child with acute myeloid leukemia. The CDR3 protein: CASSVDRRQPQHF. The nucleotides read TGCGCCAGCAGTGTCGACAGGCGTCAGCCCCAGCATTTT.